This TCR beta chain is drawn from a study of control samples from healthy donors and cancer patients. The data were produced by immunoSEQ multiplex PCR, yet TCRdb's version contains in-frame clones alone and is incomplete. The sample carries about 250,000 clones, roughly 82% recorded once. This TCR was recovered from a woman in her sixties with lung cancer. The sequenced sample was PBMCs.

The CDR3 nucleotides are TGTGCCAGCAGAGGCAGGGTACTATATGGCTACACCTTC. This codes for CASRGRVLYGYTF. The chain joins TRBV28 to TRBJ1-2, with D perhaps TRBD1 (5 bases). The germline V and J ends were trimmed by 6 bases and 5 bases, with 13 bases remaining between them. Germline V gene lookup returns CDR1 MDHEN and CDR2 SYDVKM. This CDR3 spans 13 amino acids.